This T cell receptor beta chain was profiled in a study of T cells in Graves' hyperthyroidism and ophthalmopathy. This clonotype is a singleton in its sample. Its cognate antigen is unknown. Using RNA transcripts as the source, TCR beta CDR3 regions were amplified. In the first-round RT-PCR of the TCR CDR3, the HTBI primer set was used. TCRdb re-analysed the multiplex PCR reads in MiXCR, keeping a single row per CDR3 protein. The table records approximately 640,000 distinct CDR3 sequences, roughly 45% of them present only once. Study conclusions and caveats: Peripheral blood also featured most of the thyroid clonotypes expanded above 0.001.

The CDR3 spans 12 residues. Germline CDR1 is SNHLY and CDR2 is FYNNEI. Trimming at V came to 6 bases and at J to 8 bases, leaving 5 bases not matched to a gene. Material: peripheral blood or thyroid tissue (not recorded which). This chain links TRBV2 with TRBJ1-2; 8 bases are shared with TRBD1. This TCR was recovered from an adult man with Graves' disease, either hyperthyroidism or ophthalmopathy (not recorded which). CDR3 in DNA: TGTGCCAGCAGGGCAGGGGGCGACGGCTACACCTTC. Protein: CASRAGGDGYTF. The complete variable domain, with remaining parts taken from reference TRBV2 and TRBJ1-2, reads EPEVTQTPSHQVTQMGQEVILRCVPISNHLYFYWYRQILGQKVEFLVSFYNNEISEKSEIFDDQFSVERPDGSNFTLKIRSTKLEDSAMYFCASRAGGDGYTFGSGTRLTVV.